A selection of T cell receptor beta chains follows, all from one sample in a study of regulatory T cells in long-lasting Graves disease. TCRdb passed the multiplex PCR reads through MiXCR, listing each CDR3 protein once. The data show about 320,000 distinct CDR3 sequences, roughly 18% seen once. The material sequenced was peripheral blood mononuclear cells (PBMCs), taken at new diagnosis, from a patient treated with antithyroid drugs. The receptors come from a female donor with Graves disease. Both conserved end residues are part of each CDR3. A D gene is named only where the DNA matches it firmly. Clone size appears in some rows only: once, few, many, or a class for an expanded clone.

j_call	d_call	v_call	clone_size	cdr3_nt	cdr3_aa
TRBJ1-6	TRBD1	TRBV2	many	TGTGCCAGCAGTGAAACGGGGACAGGGGCTTCACCCCTCCACTTT	CASSETGTGASPLHF
TRBJ2-1	TRBD2	TRBV28	many	TGTGCCAGCAGGAAACTAGCGGGAGTTAGGCGGTCCTACAATGAGCAGTTCTTC	CASRKLAGVRRSYNEQFF
TRBJ2-1	TRBD1	TRBV11-3	many	TGTGCCAGCAGCCCTCGACAGGGGGCGGGGGTTGAGCAGTTCTTC	CASSPRQGAGVEQFF
TRBJ2-2	TRBD1	TRBV7-9	many	TGTGCCAGCAGCTTAAGGGGGCCCTCCATTAACACCGGGGAGCTGTTTTTT	CASSLRGPSINTGELFF
TRBJ2-1	.	TRBV5-6	many	TGTGCCAGCAGTCCAACAGGGAACTACAAAGAGCAGTTCTTC	CASSPTGNYKEQFF
TRBJ2-7	TRBD2	TRBV11-2	many	TGTGCCAGCAGCTTAGATCCGGGACTAGCGGGAAGTGAGCAGTACTTC	CASSLDPGLAGSEQYF
TRBJ1-4	.	TRBV2	many	TGTGCCAGCAGCAAACCCAGTAATGAAAAACTGTTTTTT	CASSKPSNEKLFF
TRBJ2-7	TRBD2	TRBV12-3/TRBV12-4	many	TGTGCCAGCACCCCAAGCGGGAGCTACGAGCAGTACTTC	CASTPSGSYEQYF
TRBJ2-3	.	TRBV11-3	many	TGTGCCAGCAGCCGTCAAAAGGTCGCAGATACGCAGTATTTT	CASSRQKVADTQYF
TRBJ2-1	TRBD1	TRBV18	many	TGTGCCAGTTCACGAGCCGGGACAGGGAACAATGAGCAGTTCTTC	CASSRAGTGNNEQFF
TRBJ2-7	TRBD1	TRBV6-2/TRBV6-3	.	TGTGCCAGCAGTTACTCGGGTCCCGGCAGGGGGCGAACCGAGCAGTACTTC	CASSYSGPGRGRTEQYF
TRBJ2-7	.	TRBV9	.	TGTGCCAGCAGCGTAGAGGACAGAACCTACGAGCAGTACTTC	CASSVEDRTYEQYF
TRBJ2-1	.	TRBV12-3/TRBV12-4	few	TGTGCCAGCAGTTTAGGTAGCGGGACAGACAAATCCGGGACTCCAACTCCCTATAATGAGCAGTTCTTC	CASSLGSGTDKSGTPTPYNEQFF
TRBJ2-7	TRBD1	TRBV10-1	many	TGCGCCAGCAGTGAGGGCAGGGGGCGCGACGAGCAGTACTTC	CASSEGRGRDEQYF
TRBJ1-2	TRBD1	TRBV4-1	few	TGCGCCAGCAGCCAAGATGTGGGAGACAGGGGTAACTATGGCTACACCTTC	CASSQDVGDRGNYGYTF
TRBJ2-1	TRBD2	TRBV5-1	many	TGCGCCAGCTTCCTTGAGACTAGCGGCCGCGATGAGCAGTTCTTC	CASFLETSGRDEQFF
TRBJ2-2	.	TRBV24-1	many	TGTGCCACCAGTGATTTAGGAGGGGCGAACACCGGGGAGCTGTTTTTT	CATSDLGGANTGELFF
TRBJ1-4	.	TRBV10-2	many	TGCGCCAGCACGCGGGCAACTAATGAAAAACTGTTTTTT	CASTRATNEKLFF
TRBJ2-2	.	TRBV2	many	TGTGCCAGCACGGGGCATGTCACCGGGGAGCTGTTTTTT	CASTGHVTGELFF
TRBJ1-1	.	TRBV19	many	TGTGCCAGTAGTATGGCAGCTAACACTGAAGCTTTCTTT	CASSMAANTEAFF
TRBJ2-3	.	TRBV15	.	TGTGCCACCAGCAGCCACACAGATACGCAGTATTTT	CATSSHTDTQYF
TRBJ2-3	TRBD2	TRBV27	many	TGTGCCAGCAGACCGGGACTAGCGGGAAGAACTAGCACAGATACGCAGTATTTT	CASRPGLAGRTSTDTQYF
TRBJ2-7	.	TRBV9	many	TGTGCCAGCAGCGCCGGGGTGGGCTACGAGCAGTACTTC	CASSAGVGYEQYF
TRBJ2-5	.	TRBV19	many	TGTGCCACCTCAAAAGTGGAGACCCAGTACTTC	CATSKVETQYF
TRBJ2-1	.	TRBV19	many	TGTGCCAGTAGTATAGTTGGGCAGGGAGGATGGGATGAGCAGTTCTTC	CASSIVGQGGWDEQFF
TRBJ2-1	.	TRBV28	many	TGTGCCAGCAGCGCTAGGAGGGAGAAACAATACAATGAGCAGTTCTTC	CASSARREKQYNEQFF
TRBJ2-2	.	TRBV11-2	many	TGTGCCAGCAGCCGCCCTATAGCGCGAACCGGGGAGCTGTTTTTT	CASSRPIARTGELFF
TRBJ2-1	TRBD2	TRBV5-1	few	TGCGCCAGCAGCTTTGTGACTAGCGGGATGGGGGAGCAGTTCTTC	CASSFVTSGMGEQFF
TRBJ2-2	TRBD1	TRBV9	.	TGTGCCAGCAGCCGAACTACAGGGGACACCGGGGATCTGTTTTTT	CASSRTTGDTGDLFF
TRBJ1-6	TRBD1	TRBV20-1	.	TGCAGTGCTAGCGGGACAGCGGGGAATGACCTCCACTTT	CSASGTAGNDLHF
TRBJ2-2	.	TRBV5-5	.	TGTGCCAGCAGCTTGGACGCAGACCAGGGTTTAGTTTGGACCGGGGAGCTGTTTTTT	CASSLDADQGLVWTGELFF
TRBJ2-7	TRBD2	TRBV28	few	TGTGCCAGCAGTTTCCCCCTCAGATTATATAGCGGGAGCTACGAGCAGTACTTC	CASSFPLRLYSGSYEQYF
TRBJ2-7	.	TRBV28	few	TGTGCCAGCAGTTTACGCCCCCGGGACCCCAGCCTCGAGCAGTACTTC	CASSLRPRDPSLEQYF
TRBJ2-7	TRBD1	TRBV5-1	many	TGTGCCAGCTCACTCGGACAGGGCTCCTACGAGCAGTACTTC	CASSLGQGSYEQYF
TRBJ1-1	.	TRBV19	many	TGTGCCAGCAGACCGGGCCTCGGGAACACTGAAGCTTTCTTT	CASRPGLGNTEAFF
TRBJ2-3	.	TRBV12-3/TRBV12-4	.	TGTGCCACCAGTGACCGGACAGTGCACACAGATACGCAGTATTTT	CATSDRTVHTDTQYF
TRBJ2-1	.	TRBV20-1	few	TGCAGTGCTAATACGGACTTGGGCAATGAGCAGTTCTTC	CSANTDLGNEQFF
TRBJ1-5	.	TRBV3-1	many	TGTGCCAGCAGCCAATCTTTCCGGGAAAATCAGCCCCAGCATTTT	CASSQSFRENQPQHF
TRBJ1-1	TRBD1	TRBV6-9	many	TGTGCCAGCAGTTCGGGACAGGGGGGGAACACTGAAGCTTTCTTT	CASSSGQGGNTEAFF
TRBJ1-1	.	TRBV27	many	TGTGCCAGCAGTTCCAGGGGCCTGAACACTGAAGCTTTCTTT	CASSSRGLNTEAFF
TRBJ1-1	.	TRBV5-6	many	TGTGCCAGCAGCTTTAGAGGGTACGGCACTGAAGCTTTCTTT	CASSFRGYGTEAFF
TRBJ2-1	TRBD2	TRBV20-1	.	TGCAGTGCTGCAACGGGGGGGAACAATGAGCAGTTCTTC	CSAATGGNNEQFF
TRBJ2-7	TRBD2	TRBV6-1	.	TGTGCCAGCAGCGAGACTAGCGGCCTTACCTACGAGCAGTACTTC	CASSETSGLTYEQYF
TRBJ2-1	TRBD2	TRBV5-1	many	TGCGCCAGCAGCTTAGAGCGGGGGGTTTCGGGGCAGTTCTTC	CASSLERGVSGQFF
TRBJ2-3	TRBD2	TRBV7-3	few	TGTGCCAGCAGCCCCGACGGGGGGGCCCCAGATACGCAGTATTTT	CASSPDGGAPDTQYF
TRBJ1-1	.	TRBV11-2	many	TGTGCCAGCAGCCCGAGCTTAGTCCCAGGGTTGGATACTGAAGCTTTCTTT	CASSPSLVPGLDTEAFF
TRBJ1-5	.	TRBV30	many	TGTGCCTGGAGTGGGGGGAATCAGCCCCAGCATTTT	CAWSGGNQPQHF
TRBJ1-1	TRBD1	TRBV27	many	TGTGCCAGCGGACCCTATTGGACAGGTCGTGCTGAAGCTTTT	CASGPYWTGRAEAF
TRBJ1-2	TRBD1	TRBV7-2	.	TGTGCCAGCAGCTTCGGACAGGGGGCTGGCCTAAACTATGGCTACACCTTC	CASSFGQGAGLNYGYTF
TRBJ2-7	.	TRBV10-3	many	TGTGCCATCAGCCAAAACTACGAGCAGTACTTC	CAISQNYEQYF
TRBJ2-3	.	TRBV7-9	.	TGTGCCAGCAGCCAAGGACAGTATACGCAGTATTTT	CASSQGQYTQYF
TRBJ2-7	TRBD2	TRBV27	many	TGTGCCAGCAGTCTACGTCCGGGACTAGCGGGGAGTCAGTACTTC	CASSLRPGLAGSQYF
TRBJ2-3	TRBD2	TRBV9	many	TGTGCCAGCAGCGTAGGCGGGAGCGCAGATACGCAGTATTTT	CASSVGGSADTQYF
TRBJ2-7	TRBD1	TRBV30	many	TGTGCCTGGAGGGGACAGGGGCCTCACGAGCAGTACTTC	CAWRGQGPHEQYF
TRBJ2-4	.	TRBV20-1	many	TGCAGTGCTCACAACGGCCATGGAGCCAAAAACATTCAGTACTTC	CSAHNGHGAKNIQYF
TRBJ2-5	.	TRBV18	many	TGTGCCAGCTCACCACTTTATCTAGACCAAGAGACCCAGTACTTC	CASSPLYLDQETQYF
TRBJ1-4	.	TRBV5-1	.	TGCGCCAGCAGCTTGGGGTGGACAACTAATGAAAAACTGTTTTTT	CASSLGWTTNEKLFF
TRBJ2-1	TRBD2	TRBV20-1	few	TGCAGTGCTAGAGCGGGACTAGCGGGGCATGAGCAGTTCTTC	CSARAGLAGHEQFF
TRBJ2-7	.	TRBV20-1	.	TGCAGTGCCACGTCCGGGATCAACTACGAGCAGTACTTC	CSATSGINYEQYF